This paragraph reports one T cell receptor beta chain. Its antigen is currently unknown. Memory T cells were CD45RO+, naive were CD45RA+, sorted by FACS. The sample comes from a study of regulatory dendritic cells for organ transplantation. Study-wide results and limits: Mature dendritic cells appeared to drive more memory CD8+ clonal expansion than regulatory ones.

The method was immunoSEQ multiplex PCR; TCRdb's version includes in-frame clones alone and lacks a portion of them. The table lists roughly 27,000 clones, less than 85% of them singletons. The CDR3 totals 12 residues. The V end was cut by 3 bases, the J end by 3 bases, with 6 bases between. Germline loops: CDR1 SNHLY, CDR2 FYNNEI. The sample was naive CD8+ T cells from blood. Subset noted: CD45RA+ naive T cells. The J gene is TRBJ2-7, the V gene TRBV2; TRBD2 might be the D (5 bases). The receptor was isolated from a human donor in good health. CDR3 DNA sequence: TGTGCCAGCAGTGAGCGGGTCTACGAGCAGTACTTC. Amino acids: CASSERVYEQYF.